One and the same sample provided the 13 T cell receptor beta chains below, sequenced in a study of Graves' ophthalmopathy and Graves' hyperthyroidism. Researchers took RNA transcripts and amplified TCR beta CDR3 regions from them. An initial RT-PCR round employing HTBI primers preceded a second-round multiplex PCR. Each CDR3 protein is one row after TCRdb ran MiXCR on the multiplex PCR reads. This sample carries approximately 160,000 distinct CDR3 sequences, roughly two fifths of them seen once, and the ten largest clones take 4.5% to 6%. Specimen: peripheral blood. The receptors derive from a woman between 40 and 50 years old with Graves' ophthalmopathy.

There are many counts of this clonotype. The CDR3 is CAISEVNRPYEQYF. CDR3 sequence (DNA): TGTGCCATCAGTGAAGTTAACCGACCCTACGAGCAGTACTTC. The J gene is TRBJ2-7, the V gene TRBV10-3; D call uncertain. CDR1 is ENHRY, CDR2 SYGVKD, per germline. The CDR3 runs to 14 residues. V dropped 3 bases and J dropped 2 bases, with 11 bases sitting between them.

This clonotype was counted many times. The chain joins TRBV6-2 or TRBV6-3 to TRBJ1-2; the D gene is possibly TRBD1 (5 bases). The CDR3 runs 13 residues. Trimming removed 2 bases from V and 4 bases from J, with 8 bases in between. From germline, CDR1 is MNHEY and CDR2 SVGEGT. The CDR3 DNA sequence: TGTGCCAGCAGTTACCAGGGATCCTATGGCTACACCTTC. Translated: CASSYQGSYGYTF.

This clonotype was found many times. J is TRBJ1-5 and V is TRBV9; 8 positions agree with TRBD1. Germline V gene data show CDR1 as SGDLS and CDR2 as YYNGEE. CDR3 length: 15 amino acids. Trimming at V came to 3 bases and at J to 3 bases, leaving 5 bases not matched to a gene. DNA of the CDR3: TGTGCCAGCAGCGGAGGACAGGGACTCAATCAGCCCCAGCATTTT. Translation gives CASSGGQGLNQPQHF.

There are many counts of this clonotype. CDR3 sequence: CASSSGQGLYEQYF. CDR3 in DNA: TGTGCCAGCAGCTCTGGACAGGGTCTCTACGAGCAGTACTTC. The rearrangement links TRBV5-4 to TRBJ2-7; TRBD1 matches 8 bases. Per germline, CDR1 SGHNT and CDR2 YYREEE (reference sequence). The CDR3 contains 14 residues. The junction had 5 bases not matched to a gene; V was cut back by 3 bases and J by 3 bases. The full variable domain, in which reference TRBV5-4 and TRBJ2-7 provide the parts outside the CDR3, is ETGVTQSPTHLIKTRGQQVTLRCSSQSGHNTVSWYQQALGQGPQFIFQYYREEENGRGNFPPRFSGLQFPNYSSELNVNALELDDSALYLCASSSGQGLYEQYFGPGTRLTVT.

At least ten counts were recorded for this clonotype. This sequence joins TRBV7-2 and TRBJ2-7; the D call may be TRBD1 or TRBD2 (5 bases each). V lost 4 bases to trimming and J lost 3 bases, with 16 bases between them. This CDR3 is built from 15 residues. Germline V gene lookup returns CDR1 SGHTA and CDR2 FQGNSA. The CDR3 coding sequence is TGTGCCAGCAGCTCAGACCCGGGACGGTACTACGAGCAGTACTTC. Residues: CASSSDPGRYYEQYF.

The chain recombines TRBV12-3 or TRBV12-4 with TRBJ1-2; D gene ambiguous. The V gene lost 6 bases and the J gene lost 3 bases, with 14 bases spanning the gap. The CDR3 totals 14 residues. The CDR3 sequence: CASSPSTSHYGYTF. The DNA of the CDR3 is TGTGCCAGCAGCCCCTCGACATCGCACTATGGCTACACCTTC.

The rearrangement joins TRBV12-3 or TRBV12-4 to TRBJ2-3, with 9 bases fitting TRBD1. This CDR3 is built from 15 residues. J lost 4 bases, V lost 5 bases, and 7 bases had no gene match. The CDR3 loop is CASSPGDREPDTQYF. The CDR3 DNA reads TGTGCCAGCAGTCCAGGGGACAGGGAGCCAGATACGCAGTATTTT.

This clonotype was detected ten times or more. The chain is built from TRBV6-5 and TRBJ2-2, with TRBD2 identical over 8 bases. Losses at the gene ends were 2 bases for V and 3 bases for J; bases not matched to a gene: 5. The CDR3 is made up of 16 amino acids. Germline V gene data show CDR1 as MNHEY and CDR2 as SVGAGI. This chain's CDR3 is CASSYTTSGYTGELFF. CDR3 nucleotides: TGTGCCAGCAGTTACACAACTAGCGGCTACACCGGGGAGCTGTTTTTT.

This clonotype showed up many times. Germline is not matched at one junction end, which may reflect a read error. This chain links TRBV7-7 with TRBJ2-5; possibly TRBD1 for D (5 bases). Per the germline V gene, CDR1 is SSHAT and CDR2 is FNYEAQ (reference sequence). The CDR3 consists of 15 residues. The CDR3 reads CASSLVGGAGETQYF. The CDR3 nucleotides are TGTGCTAGCAGCTTAGTAGGTGGGGCCGGGGAGACCCAGTACTTC.

Many counts were recorded for this clonotype. This sequence joins TRBV24-1 and TRBJ1-2, with TRBD1 as a possible D gene (5 bases). This CDR3 spans 12 amino acids. V lost 4 bases to trimming and J lost 3 bases, with 5 bases between them. Germline-derived CDR1 and CDR2 are KGHDR and SFDVKD. The CDR3 nucleotides are TGTGCCACCAGTGAACAGGACTATGGCTACACCTTC. Translation: CATSEQDYGYTF.

This clonotype was counted many times. This rearrangement joins TRBV2 to TRBJ2-5, with 10 bases aligning to TRBD2. The trim removed 1 base at V and 4 bases at J, leaving 15 bases unmatched. CDR3 length: 19 residues. Germline values: CDR1 SNHLY, CDR2 FYNNEI. The CDR3 here is CASSEDYWISGRSGETQYF. DNA for the CDR3: TGTGCCAGCAGTGAAGACTATTGGATTAGCGGGAGGTCCGGAGAGACCCAGTACTTC.

By its share, this clonotype is large. The chain carries TRBV6-5 and TRBJ1-1; no firm D call. The CDR3 loop spans 16 amino acids. V gave up 6 bases and J gave up 2 bases, with 19 bases separating them. Germline CDR1 MNHEY, CDR2 SVGAGI. In nucleotides, the CDR3 is TGTGCCAGCAGCGGCCCGCAATGGCCCTTCAACACTGAAGCTTTCTTT. Translation: CASSGPQWPFNTEAFF.

This clonotype was counted at least ten times. This chain uses TRBV10-3 with TRBJ2-5; TRBD1 might be the D (5 bases). V was trimmed by 6 bases and J by 7 bases, leaving 15 bases between them. In germline, CDR1 is ENHRY, CDR2 SYGVKD. This CDR3 contains 13 residues. CDR3 nucleotide sequence: TGTGCCATCAGGGAACAGGCCGATGGGACCCAGTACTTC. It is translated as CAIREQADGTQYF.